A single sample is the source of the 4 T cell receptor beta chains below, sequenced in a study of cytomegalovirus exposure and HLA in healthy donors. PCR primers comprised 60 Vbeta and 13 Jbeta primers. Sequenced by immunoSEQ multiplex PCR; TCRdb stores in-frame clones only, minus some. The data show approximately 190,000 clones, with 87% seen just once and approximately 1.1% held by the top ten. The material sequenced was PBMCs. The origin of the receptors is a boy younger than 10 in good health and CMV-seronegative.

The table lists this clone with a few counts. The J gene is TRBJ1-1, the V gene TRBV18; a possible D gene is TRBD1 (5 bases). V gave up 6 bases and J gave up 7 bases, with 9 bases separating them. Germline V gene lookup returns CDR1 KGHSH and CDR2 LQKENI. CDR3 length equals 11 residues. The CDR3 sequence is CASSDSFEAFF. Here the CDR3 DNA reads TGTGCCAGCTCCGACAGTTTTGAAGCTTTCTTT. The full variable domain, in which reference TRBV18 and TRBJ1-1 provide the parts outside the CDR3, is NAGVMQNPRHLVRRRGQEARLRCSPMKGHSHVYWYRQLPEEGLKFMVYLQKENIIDESGMPKERFSAEFPKEGPSILRIQQVVRGDSAAYFCASSDSFEAFFGQGTRLTVV.

The chain combines TRBV7-8 with TRBJ1-2; TRBD1 is a possible D gene (5 bases). Germline V gene data show CDR1 as SGHVS and CDR2 as FQNEAQ. The V and J ends lost 1 base and 3 bases respectively, with 12 bases between them. The CDR3 totals 15 residues. CDR3 residues: CASSLGGRGDYGYTF. The CDR3 DNA follows: TGTGCCAGCAGCTTAGGAGGGAGGGGCGACTATGGCTACACCTTC.

The chain employs TRBV6-6 and TRBJ1-1, with D possibly matching TRBD1 (5 bases). V lost 0 bases and J lost 4, with 15 bases in between. This CDR3 contains 16 residues. CDR1 and CDR2 from the germline V gene are MNHNY and SVGAGI (reference sequence). The CDR3 reads CASSYSSWRGPTEAFF. For the CDR3, the DNA is TGTGCCAGCAGTTACTCGAGTTGGAGGGGACCCACTGAAGCTTTCTTT.

This clone is a singleton in its sample. V gene TRBV18 combines with J gene TRBJ1-2; D unresolved. Looked up from germline, CDR1 is KGHSH and CDR2 is LQKENI. The CDR3 sequence is 14 residues long. With 2 bases removed from V and 4 bases from J, the gap between germline ends came to 11 bases. The CDR3 DNA reads as TGTGCCAGCTCACCAAAGACGGGAAGCTATGGCTACACCTTC. The encoded protein is CASSPKTGSYGYTF.